This TCR beta chain was sequenced for a study of regulatory T cells in long-lasting Graves disease. Many counts were recorded for this clonotype. The time point here: newly diagnosed GD, antithyroid drugs for less than 3 months. The TCR library was made from RNA extracted from PBMCs. Under American Thyroid Association guidelines, Graves' disease was diagnosed. V was cut by 3 bases and J by 0 bases, with 19 bases left in between. Germline CDR1 SGHKS, CDR2 YYEKEE (reference sequence). CDR3 length equals 18 residues. Building of the TCR beta libraries involved iRepertoire HTBI primers and Arm-PCR of CDR3 regions. Original processing methods: Sample data revealed roughly 62 TRBV and some 14 TRBJ segments. TCRdb fed the multiplex PCR reads into MiXCR, producing one record per CDR3 protein. TCRdb's processing, not the authors', yielded these V and J calls. The sample contains approximately 400,000 distinct CDR3 sequences, roughly a sixth of which appear only once.

The specimen comprised peripheral blood mononuclear cells (PBMCs), sampled at new diagnosis, from a patient treated with antithyroid drugs. This sequence joins TRBV5-5 and TRBJ2-4; a weak D match, TRBD2 (5 bases). This clonotype was obtained from a female donor with Graves disease. Written as DNA, the CDR3 is TGTGCCAGCAGCTCCTGGTCGGGTCCTAGCCCAGCCAAAAACATTCAGTACTTC. Translation gives CASSSWSGPSPAKNIQYF. Full variable domain (missing parts from reference TRBV5-5 and TRBJ2-4): DAGVTQSPTHLIKTRGQQVTLRCSPISGHKSVSWYQQVLGQGPQFIFQYYEKEERGRGNFPDRFSARQFPNYSSELNVNALLLGDSALYLCASSSWSGPSPAKNIQYFGAGTRLSVL.